These T cell receptor beta chains were read from a single sample in a study of OX40 agonist ivuxolimab in advanced cancers. The method was immunoSEQ multiplex PCR; TCRdb's version includes in-frame clones alone and lacks a portion of them. In the table there are about 84,000 clones, approximately 89% of which are singletons. Sequencing was performed on CD4+ or CD8+ T cells sorted from blood, taken in a trial of the OX40 agonist ivuxolimab. The source of these receptors is an adult with an advanced solid tumor such as melanoma, head and neck, liver or kidney cancer. Both conserved end residues are part of each CDR3. Each record gives: clone size, V gene, J gene, CDR3 protein. Rows may omit the clone size; those that give it use once, few, many or a size class.

>NA|TRBV30|TRBJ2-7
CAWIPAGGASYEQYF
>few|TRBV6-5|TRBJ1-1
CASSYGPDNTEAFF
>NA|TRBV18|TRBJ1-1
CASSPRKGTEAFF
>NA|TRBV5-3|TRBJ1-6
CARSFDRGRKLSYNSPLHF
>NA|TRBV7-8|TRBJ1-1
CASSFRDRGYPEAFF
>NA|TRBV10-3|TRBJ1-2
CAINHRTGDYGYTF
>NA|TRBV2|TRBJ2-7
CASSFRDRAYEQYF
>NA|TRBV19|TRBJ2-7
CASSIGHGWSEQYF
>NA|TRBV30|TRBJ1-1
CAWLKTGRQNTEAFF
>NA|TRBV5-1|TRBJ1-5
CASSPGGGQTNQPQHF
>NA|TRBV30|TRBJ1-4
CAGRWVVREKLFF
>NA|TRBV6-1|TRBJ1-5
CASRSQGSQPQHF
>NA|TRBV6-1|TRBJ2-3
CASSLDRTSTDTQYF
>NA|TRBV27|TRBJ1-5
CASSPSVGTGQHSNQPQHF
>NA|TRBV27|TRBJ2-1
CASSFLLAGFDEQFF
>NA|TRBV6-1|TRBJ2-2
CASSEAASGRTGELFF
>NA|TRBV19|TRBJ1-2
CASVDMSYGYTF
>few|TRBV4-2|TRBJ1-2
CASSQEAENYGYTF
>NA|TRBV5-4|TRBJ2-3
CASSASGGADTQYF
>NA|TRBV19|TRBJ2-3
CASRDRGSYGDTQYF
>NA|TRBV5-8|TRBJ2-1
CASSLTGVRNEQFF
>few|TRBV30|TRBJ1-5
CAWSVSAYGSNQPQHF
>NA|TRBV10-2|TRBJ2-2
CASSDGREHTGELFF
>NA|TRBV5-1|TRBJ2-3
CASSLGLASTDTQYF
>NA|TRBV5-1|TRBJ2-7
CASSSLPGGYRYEQYF
>NA|TRBV9|TRBJ2-3
CASGTSGTDTQYF
>NA|TRBV10-3|TRBJ2-2
CAISVLANTGELFF
>NA|TRBV18|TRBJ2-1
CASSPQGPPYGEQFF
>NA|TRBV25-1|TRBJ1-2
CASSGPGDHYGYTF
>NA|TRBV27|TRBJ1-4
CASSPTGIGEKLFF
>NA|TRBV28|TRBJ2-1
CASSHALGLGLAGDNEQFF
>NA|TRBV18|TRBJ2-3
CASSHPGASQYF
>NA|TRBV7-6|TRBJ1-3
CASSPRSRGSYGNTIYF